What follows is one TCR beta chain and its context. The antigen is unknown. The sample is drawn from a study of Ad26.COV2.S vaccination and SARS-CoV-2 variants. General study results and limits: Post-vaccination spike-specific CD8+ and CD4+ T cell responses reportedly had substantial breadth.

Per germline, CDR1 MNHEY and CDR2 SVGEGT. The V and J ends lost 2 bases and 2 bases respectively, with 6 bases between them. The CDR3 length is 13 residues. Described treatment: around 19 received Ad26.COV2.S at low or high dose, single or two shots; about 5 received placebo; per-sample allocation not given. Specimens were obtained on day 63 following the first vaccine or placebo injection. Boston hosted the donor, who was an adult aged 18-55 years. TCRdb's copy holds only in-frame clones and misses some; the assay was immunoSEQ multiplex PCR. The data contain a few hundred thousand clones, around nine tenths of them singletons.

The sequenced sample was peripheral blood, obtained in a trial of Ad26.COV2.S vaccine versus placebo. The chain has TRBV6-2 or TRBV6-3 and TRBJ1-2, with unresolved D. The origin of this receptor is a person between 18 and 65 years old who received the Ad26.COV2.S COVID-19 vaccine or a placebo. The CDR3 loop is CASSYDSNYGYTF. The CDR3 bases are TGTGCCAGCAGTTACGACTCGAACTATGGCTACACCTTC.